This T cell receptor beta chain was sequenced for a study of CD8 T cells in Susac syndrome. Overall study results and limits: In Susac syndrome, CD4+ T cell repertoires lacked any clonal expansion.

The authors reverse transcribed roughly 0.5 to 1 ug RNA with random hexamers. The authors amplified TCR beta CDR3 across 54 Vbeta and 13 Jbeta using immunoSEQ multiplex PCR. One entry per CDR3 protein, called by TCRdb with MiXCR from the immunoSEQ multiplex PCR reads. The data contain under 150,000 distinct CDR3 sequences, over 90% of them singletons. Blood CD8+ and CD4+ T cells underwent high-throughput TCR beta sequencing. Under recently defined diagnostic criteria, the patients with Susac syndrome qualified as having definite or probable disease. A note on this clonotype: Its target is unknown.

Germline values: CDR1 MDHEN, CDR2 SYDVKM. This CDR3 spans 15 amino acids. V dropped 1 base and J dropped 0 bases, with 10 bases sitting between them. The receptor's source is a human donor with Susac syndrome. Material for sequencing was CD4+ T cells from PBMCs. The J gene is TRBJ2-7, the V gene TRBV28; D is undetermined. The CDR3 loop is CASSLLSGTSYEQYF. Written as DNA, the CDR3 is TGTGCCAGCAGTTTATTGTCCGGCACCTCCTACGAGCAGTACTTC.